This note documents a single T cell receptor beta chain sequence. Its target is unknown. These data belong to a study of T cell responses to AZD1222 COVID-19 vaccine. Study-wide findings and caveats: Only five to seven individuals given AZD1222 were seropositive at baseline.

This CDR3 contains 14 residues. V lost 5 bases and J 8 bases, leaving 18 bases between the germline ends. Germline V gene lookup returns CDR1 MNHEY and CDR2 SVGAGI. Data came from immunoSEQ multiplex PCR; TCRdb stores just in-frame clones and leaves some out. This sample yields 130,000 or so clones, of which about 82% are seen a single time; around 7.9% belongs to the top ten. Here the sequenced sample was peripheral blood, taken 28 days after the second dose of the MenACWY control vaccine. The chain links TRBV6-5 to TRBJ1-1; maybe TRBD1 (5 bases). The receptor's source is an adult who received the MenACWY meningococcal vaccine as a control. The CDR3 reads CASSLGRGPGEAFF. The DNA of the CDR3 is TGTGCCAGCAGTCTCGGACGGGGACCCGGGGAAGCTTTCTTT.